The text below deals with one TCR beta chain. As originally analysed: For nucleated cells, counts were estimated from reference gene primer amplification. Measured with immunoSEQ multiplex PCR; TCRdb has only the in-frame clones, and not every one. The V and J calls and clone size were taken over from that table, and D and trimming were inferred from the DNA. The sample records tens of thousands of clones, roughly 80% being singletons. The V gene's germline CDR1 is SGDLS and CDR2 YYNGEE. V lost 0 bases and J 7 bases, leaving 14 bases between the germline ends. The CDR3 loop spans 15 amino acids. This specimen belongs to a study of blood T cell repertoires in COVID-19. About the research overall: Both acute and convalescent COVID-19 samples were obtained from the United States, Italy and Spain. Nucleic acid was either cDNA or gDNA, and it came from T cells, B-cell-depleted T cells, or PBMCs.

The clonotype was recovered from a woman in her 70s with acute or convalescent COVID-19. Material: peripheral blood. J is TRBJ1-5 and V is TRBV9; TRBD1 is a possible D gene (6 bases). The CDR3 bases are TGTGCCAGCAGCGTAGGTGGGGGCCCTAGCCAGCCCCAGCATTTT. Amino acids: CASSVGGGPSQPQHF.